This T cell receptor (beta chain) was identified in a study of blood T cell repertoires in COVID-19. In the study overall: COVID-19 samples, acute and convalescent, were from the United States, Italy and Spain. Sample material is recorded as cDNA or gDNA derived from T cells, B-cell-depleted T cells, or PBMCs.

The CDR3 has 13 residues. Trimming pared 6 bases from V and 7 bases from J, leaving 15 bases between. The Seattle patients joined while their infection was active and were tracked longitudinally afterward. In the original workflow: Researchers report that nucleated cell counts were estimated from reference gene primer amplification. Only in-frame clones appear in the TCRdb table, and some are missing; sequencing was by immunoSEQ multiplex PCR. V, J and clone size are taken as reported in that table, and D and trimming were inferred from the DNA itself. Of roughly 180,000 clones in the sample, over 80% were seen once.

The chain employs TRBV12-3 or TRBV12-4 and TRBJ1-1; no clear D gene. This TCR was recovered from a woman aged 40 to 55 with COVID-19, enrolled during active disease. Sequencing was performed on peripheral blood. The CDR3 sequence is CASREVGRNEAFF. Here the CDR3 DNA reads TGTGCCAGCAGGGAGGTTGGGCGGAATGAAGCTTTCTTT.